What follows are 21 T cell receptor beta chains derived from one specimen sequenced in a study of blood T cell repertoires in COVID-19. Produced via immunoSEQ multiplex PCR; TCRdb's table is partial and in-frame only. The repertoire has tens of thousands of clones, about 88% of them found once; the top ten carry 6% to 8%. Sequences were obtained from peripheral blood. These receptors all come from a human donor with active COVID-19. The donor label of this sample is uncertain.

This clone was seen just once. The chain employs TRBV28 and TRBJ2-7, with 10 bases identical to TRBD2. V gave up 6 bases and J gave up 8 bases; unmatched junction bases: 13. The CDR3 is 15 residues long. CDR1 and CDR2 (germline): MDHEN, SYDVKM. Written as DNA, the CDR3 is TGTGCCAGCAGCCATATACTAGCGGGACTCTATCAGCAGTACTTC. Its translation: CASSHILAGLYQQYF.

V and J are TRBV7-8 and TRBJ2-7; weak D call: TRBD1 (6 bases). Between the trimmed V and J ends, which lost 6 bases and 0 bases, there was a span of 12 bases. Germline-derived CDR1 and CDR2 are SGHVS and FQNEAQ. CDR3 size: 14 residues. CDR3 loop: CASSVRDTSYEQYF. The CDR3 DNA follows: TGTGCCAGCAGTGTCCGGGACACCTCCTACGAGCAGTACTTC.

The V gene is TRBV2, the J gene TRBJ2-1; maybe TRBD1 (6 bases). Deletions cut 8 bases from V and 6 bases from J, with 17 bases between. In germline, CDR1 is SNHLY, CDR2 FYNNEI. This CDR3 spans 14 amino acids. CDR3 DNA sequence: TGTGCCAGCGGAAAGGACAGTGGGGGCAATGAGCAGTTCTTC. Translated, it gives CASGKDSGGNEQFF.

The chain links TRBV7-3 to TRBJ2-2; D is possibly TRBD1 (7 bases). Trimming took off 5 bases at V and 5 bases at J, with 24 bases between the two ends. Germline loops: CDR1 SGHTA, CDR2 FQGTGA. CDR3 length equals 18 residues. The CDR3 loop reads CASSPALRGARGTGELFF. In DNA, the CDR3 is TGTGCCAGCAGCCCCGCCCTGAGGGGGGCCAGGGGGACCGGGGAGCTGTTTTTT.

The J gene is TRBJ2-7, the V gene TRBV11-2; TRBD1 might be the D (6 bases). Per the germline V gene, CDR1 is SGHAT and CDR2 is FQNNGV. V lost 7 bases and J 5 bases, leaving 24 bases between the germline ends. The CDR3 covers 16 residues. The CDR3 nucleotides are TGTGCCAGCACCCCCCTGAGGGGGACAATTGGCGACGAGCAGTACTTC. Translated: CASTPLRGTIGDEQYF.

The V and J genes are TRBV21-1 and TRBJ1-4. TRBV21-1 is deemed a pseudogene. The CDR3 runs to 15 residues. Written as DNA, the CDR3 is TGTGCCAGCAGCATAGGGAAGCGGACTAATGAAAAACTGTTTTTT. It translates to CASSIGKRTNEKLFF.

The chain joins TRBV9 to TRBJ2-1; the match to TRBD1 covers 7 bases. The CDR3 length is 13 residues. The V and J ends lost 3 bases and 11 bases, in that order; junction bases with no gene match: 8. Germline V gives CDR1 SGDLS, CDR2 YYNGEE. Here the CDR3 reads CASSAVGQLKQFF. The CDR3 DNA reads TGTGCCAGCAGCGCAGTGGGACAGCTAAAGCAGTTCTTC. Combining the CDR3 with reference TRBV9 and TRBJ2-1 gives the whole variable domain DSGVTQTPKHLITATGQRVTLRCSPRSGDLSVYWYQQSLDQGLQFLIQYYNGEERAKGNILERFSAQQFPDLHSELNLSSLELGDSALYFCASSAVGQLKQFFGPGTRLTVL.

By its share, this clone is medium-sized. The chain links TRBV4-2 to TRBJ1-2, with D hard to call. Trimming pared 0 bases from V and 9 bases from J, leaving 5 bases between. The CDR3 runs to 11 residues. Germline lookup yields CDR1 LGHNA and CDR2 YNFKEQ. The CDR3 protein is CASSQEGRYTF. The CDR3 region has the DNA TGTGCCAGCAGCCAAGAGGGCCGCTACACCTTC.

This chain links TRBV13 with TRBJ2-2, with 7 bases fitting TRBD2. CDR3 length: 16 residues. After removal of 5 bases from V and 0 bases from J, the junction contained 6 bases not matched to a gene. The germline V gene encodes CDR1 PRHDT and CDR2 FYEKMQ (reference sequence). The CDR3 spells CASSVRDYTNTGELFF. Written as DNA, the CDR3 is TGTGCCAGCAGCGTCCGGGACTACACGAACACCGGGGAGCTGTTTTTT.

J is TRBJ2-1 and V is TRBV10-1; 10 bases are shared with TRBD1. CDR1 WNHNN and CDR2 SYGVQD come from the germline V gene (reference sequence). The CDR3 length is 17 residues. With 3 bases clipped from V and 2 bases from J, the junction kept 7 bases outside the gene matches. The CDR3 DNA reads TGCGCCAGCAGTGAAACGGGACAGGGGTATACCTACAATGAGCAGTTCTTC. Its translation is CASSETGQGYTYNEQFF.

The chain links TRBV29-1 to TRBJ1-1; 8 bases are shared with TRBD1. Unmatched junction bases numbered 4, after V lost 6 bases and J lost 1 base. The CDR3 consists of 13 residues. Per germline, CDR1 SQVTM and CDR2 ANQGSEA. The CDR3 coding sequence is TGCAGCGTGGATCAGGGGGCGAACACTGAAGCTTTCTTT. It is translated as CSVDQGANTEAFF.

By share, this clone ranks as large (0.1 to 1%). The chain carries TRBV6-2 or TRBV6-3 and TRBJ1-2, with a tentative D call TRBD1 (6 bases). This CDR3 region has 16 residues. Germline V gene sequence: CDR1 MNHEY, CDR2 SVGEGT. V was cut by 2 bases and J by 8 bases, with 21 bases left in between. The CDR3 sequence is CASSYLTGGPLGGYTF. The CDR3 DNA reads as TGTGCCAGCAGTTACCTTACGGGGGGCCCGTTGGGAGGCTACACCTTC.

V usage is TRBV20-1 and J usage is TRBJ1-2, with 9 bases identical to TRBD1. The germline V gene encodes CDR1 DFQATT and CDR2 SNEGSKA (reference sequence). Trimming took 7 bases from V and 6 from J; bases not matched to a gene: 3. The CDR3 covers 11 residues. CDR3 loop: CSGRTGDGYTF. The CDR3 nucleotides read TGCAGTGGACGGACAGGGGATGGCTACACCTTC.

J is TRBJ2-3 and V is TRBV4-1, with TRBD2 matching over 7 bases. The germline gives CDR1 MGHRA, CDR2 YSYEKL. Trimming took 0 bases from V and 5 from J; bases not matched to a gene: 11. This CDR3 has 17 amino acids. The CDR3 here is CASSQDGRGIREDTQYF. For the CDR3, the DNA is TGCGCCAGCAGCCAAGATGGGCGGGGGATTAGAGAAGATACGCAGTATTTT.

This clone was recorded only once. The rearrangement joins TRBV5-1 to TRBJ2-5, with D possibly being TRBD2 (5 bases). V lost 4 bases to trimming and J lost 4 bases, with 14 bases between them. The germline V gene encodes CDR1 SGHRS and CDR2 YFSETQ. The CDR3 covers 14 residues. The chain's CDR3 is CASSRQTSLETQYF. The CDR3, as DNA: TGCGCCAGCAGCCGGCAAACTAGTTTAGAGACCCAGTACTTC.

The CDR3 region is CASSAGPGNTIYF. The CDR3 nucleotides are TGCGCCAGCAGTGCGGGGCCGGGAAACACCATATATTTT. This chain uses TRBV5-1 with TRBJ1-3; D may be TRBD1 (5 bases). V lost 5 bases, J lost 4 bases, and 10 bases lay in between. CDR3 length: 13 residues. Germline-derived CDR1 and CDR2 are SGHRS and YFSETQ.

V gene TRBV5-4 combines with J gene TRBJ1-1, with 8 bases identical to TRBD1. The germline gives CDR1 SGHNT, CDR2 YYREEE (reference sequence). The CDR3 runs to 15 residues. The trim removed 3 bases at V and 1 base at J, leaving 5 bases unmatched. DNA of the CDR3: TGTGCCAGCAGCTACACACAGGGGGGGAACACTGAAGCTTTCTTT. The encoded protein is CASSYTQGGNTEAFF.

This clone has only one observation. This sequence joins TRBV18 and TRBJ1-1; 7 bases line up with TRBD1. V was clipped by 6 bases and J by 3 bases; unmatched bases: 10. CDR1 is KGHSH and CDR2 is LQKENI in the germline V gene. The length of the CDR3 is 15 residues. The CDR3 coding sequence is TGTGCCAGCTCCCCAAGGACAGGTGGGGACACTGAAGCTTTCTTT. This gives the protein CASSPRTGGDTEAFF.

The chain employs TRBV7-2 and TRBJ2-7; D call uncertain. CDR1 SGHTA and CDR2 FQGNSA come from the germline V gene. CDR3 length equals 14 residues. V was cut by 3 bases and J by 0 bases, with 9 bases left in between. This chain's CDR3 is CASSFVADSYEQYF. CDR3 nucleotide sequence: TGTGCCAGCAGCTTTGTTGCGGACTCCTACGAGCAGTACTTC.

The chain is built from TRBV18 and TRBJ2-7; D may be TRBD2 (5 bases). The CDR3 sequence is 14 residues long. Trimming removed 2 bases from V and 3 bases from J, with 11 bases in between. CDR1 and CDR2 (germline): KGHSH, LQKENI. The CDR3 bases are TGTGCCAGCTCACCAGATGGCGGGTACTACGAGCAGTACTTC. This sequence encodes CASSPDGGYYEQYF.

This chain connects TRBV2 to TRBJ2-3; perhaps TRBD2 as D (7 bases). Germline CDR1 SNHLY, CDR2 FYNNEI. Trimming stripped 2 bases from V and 0 bases from J, with 15 bases between. CDR3 length: 17 residues. CDR3 nucleotide sequence: TGTGCCAGCAGTGAAATCGGGGGGCCGGCTAGCACAGATACGCAGTATTTT. Translation: CASSEIGGPASTDTQYF.